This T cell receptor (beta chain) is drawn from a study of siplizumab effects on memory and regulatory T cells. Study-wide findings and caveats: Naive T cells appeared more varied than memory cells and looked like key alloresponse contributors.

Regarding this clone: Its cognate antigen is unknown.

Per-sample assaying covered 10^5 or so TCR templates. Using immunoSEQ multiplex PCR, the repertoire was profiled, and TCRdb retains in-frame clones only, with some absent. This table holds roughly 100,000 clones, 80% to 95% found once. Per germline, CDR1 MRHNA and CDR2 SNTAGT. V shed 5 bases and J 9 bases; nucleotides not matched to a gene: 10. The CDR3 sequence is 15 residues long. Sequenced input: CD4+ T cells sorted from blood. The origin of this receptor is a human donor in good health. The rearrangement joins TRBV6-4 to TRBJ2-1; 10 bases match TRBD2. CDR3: CASSPTSGNVGEQFF. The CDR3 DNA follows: TGTGCCAGCAGTCCAACTAGCGGGAATGTTGGTGAGCAGTTCTTC.